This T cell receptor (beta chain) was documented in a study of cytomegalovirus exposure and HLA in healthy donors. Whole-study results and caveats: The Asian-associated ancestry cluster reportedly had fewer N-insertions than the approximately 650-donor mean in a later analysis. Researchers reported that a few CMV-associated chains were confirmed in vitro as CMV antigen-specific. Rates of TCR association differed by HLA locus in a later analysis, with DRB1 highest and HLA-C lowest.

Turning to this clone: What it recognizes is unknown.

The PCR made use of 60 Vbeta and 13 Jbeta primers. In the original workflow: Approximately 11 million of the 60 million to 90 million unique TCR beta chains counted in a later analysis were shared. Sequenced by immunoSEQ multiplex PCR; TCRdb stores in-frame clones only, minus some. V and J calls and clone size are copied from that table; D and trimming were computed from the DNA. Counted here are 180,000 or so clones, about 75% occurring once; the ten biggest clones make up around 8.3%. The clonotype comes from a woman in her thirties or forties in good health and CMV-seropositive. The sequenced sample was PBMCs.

The DNA for the CDR3 is TGTGCCATAGGAAGACAGGAACGGAGCACAGATACGCAGTATTTT. It translates to CAIGRQERSTDTQYF. This chain connects TRBV6-1 to TRBJ2-3, with a possible D match to TRBD1 (6 bases). V was pared by 10 bases and J by 0 bases, with 17 bases between. The germline CDR1 and CDR2 sequences are MNHNS and SASEGT. The CDR3 runs 15 residues.